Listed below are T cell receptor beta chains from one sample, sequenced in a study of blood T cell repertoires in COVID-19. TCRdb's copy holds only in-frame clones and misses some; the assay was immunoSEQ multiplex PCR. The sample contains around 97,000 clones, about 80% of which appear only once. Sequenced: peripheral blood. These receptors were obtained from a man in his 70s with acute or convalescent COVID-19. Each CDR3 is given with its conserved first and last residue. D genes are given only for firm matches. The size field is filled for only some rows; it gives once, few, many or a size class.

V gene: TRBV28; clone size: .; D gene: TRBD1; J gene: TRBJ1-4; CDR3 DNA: TGTGCCAGCAGTCTCACAGGGGGTAGCTTCGAAAAACTGTTTTTT; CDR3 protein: CASSLTGGSFEKLFF
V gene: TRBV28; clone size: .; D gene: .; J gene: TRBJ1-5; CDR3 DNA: TGTGCCAGCAGTTATCCCCAGGGTTTGGACACCAGCAAGCCTAGAAATCAGCCCCAGCATTTT; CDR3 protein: CASSYPQGLDTSKPRNQPQHF
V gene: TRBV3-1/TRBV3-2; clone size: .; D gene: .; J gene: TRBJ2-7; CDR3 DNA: TGTGCCAGCAGCCTCGCAACGGACAACGAGCAGTACTTC; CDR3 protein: CASSLATDNEQYF
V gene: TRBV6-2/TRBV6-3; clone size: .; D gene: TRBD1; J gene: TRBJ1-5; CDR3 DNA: TGTGCCAGCAGTTACTCGATAAAGAGCGGGACAGGGAATCAGCCCCAGCATTTT; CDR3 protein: CASSYSIKSGTGNQPQHF
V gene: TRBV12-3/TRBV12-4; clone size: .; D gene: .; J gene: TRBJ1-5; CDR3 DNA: TGTGCCAGCACTAAGACACAAAATCAGCCCCAGCATTTT; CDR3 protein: CASTKTQNQPQHF
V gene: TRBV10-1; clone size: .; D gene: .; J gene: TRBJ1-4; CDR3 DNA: TGCGCCAGCAGTGATCGTGCAACTAATGAAAAACTGTTTTTT; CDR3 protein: CASSDRATNEKLFF
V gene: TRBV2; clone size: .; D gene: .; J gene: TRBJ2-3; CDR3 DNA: TGTGCCAGCAGTGACAGGGCCAGAAGAGATACGCAGTATTTT; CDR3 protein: CASSDRARRDTQYF
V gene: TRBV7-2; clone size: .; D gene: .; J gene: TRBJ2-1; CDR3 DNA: TGTGCCAGCAGCTTACGACCAGGGGAGAATGAGCAGTTCTTC; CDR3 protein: CASSLRPGENEQFF
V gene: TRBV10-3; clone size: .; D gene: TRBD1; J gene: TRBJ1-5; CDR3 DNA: TGTGCCATCAGTGCCACAGGGGAAAATCAGCCCCAGCATTTT; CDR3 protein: CAISATGENQPQHF
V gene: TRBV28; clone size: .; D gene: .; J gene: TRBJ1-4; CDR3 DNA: TGTGCCAGCAGTTTCGACAGGATTAGTGAAAAACTGTTTTTT; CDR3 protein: CASSFDRISEKLFF
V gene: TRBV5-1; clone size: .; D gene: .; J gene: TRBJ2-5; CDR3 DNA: TGCGCCAGCAGCTTGGTAGGAGCCCCAGAAGAGACCCAGTACTTC; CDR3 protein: CASSLVGAPEETQYF
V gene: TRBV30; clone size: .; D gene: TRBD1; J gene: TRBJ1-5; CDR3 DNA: TGTGCCTGGAGCCCCGGAGGGGGCAGCAATCAGCCCCAGCATTTT; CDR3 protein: CAWSPGGGSNQPQHF
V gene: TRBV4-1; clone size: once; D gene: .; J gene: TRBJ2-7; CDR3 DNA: TGCGCCAGCAGCCAAGCGGCAGGACAATCCTACGAGCAGTACTTC; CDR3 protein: CASSQAAGQSYEQYF
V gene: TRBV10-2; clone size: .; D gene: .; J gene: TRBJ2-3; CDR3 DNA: TGCGCCAGCAGTGATTCTCATACCCAAGTCTCACAGGGATGCCGCACAGATACGCAGTATTTT; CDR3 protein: CASSDSHTQVSQGCRTDTQYF
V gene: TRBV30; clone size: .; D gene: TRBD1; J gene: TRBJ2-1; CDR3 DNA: TGTGCCTGGAGGCCGGGACAGTCCTACAATGAGCAGTTCTTC; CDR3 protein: CAWRPGQSYNEQFF
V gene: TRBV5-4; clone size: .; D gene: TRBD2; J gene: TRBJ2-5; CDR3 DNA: TGTGCCAGCAGCTTCCGAGCGGGGGACCAAGAGACCCAGTACTTC; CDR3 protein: CASSFRAGDQETQYF
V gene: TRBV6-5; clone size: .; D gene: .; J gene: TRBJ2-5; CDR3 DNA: TGTGCCAGCAGTCCCCGGGACTTCGGGGAGACCCAGTACTTC; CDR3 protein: CASSPRDFGETQYF
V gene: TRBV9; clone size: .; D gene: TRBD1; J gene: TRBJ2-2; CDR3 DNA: TGTGCCAGCAGCGGACCTCCGGGACAGGTTTTCACCGGGGAGCTGTTTTTT; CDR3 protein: CASSGPPGQVFTGELFF
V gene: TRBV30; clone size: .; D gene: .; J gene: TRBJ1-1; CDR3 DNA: TGTGCCTGGAGTGTACAAATGAACACTGAAGCTTTCTTT; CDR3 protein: CAWSVQMNTEAFF
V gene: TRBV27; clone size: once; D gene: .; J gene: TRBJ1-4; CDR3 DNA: TGTGCCAGCAGTCCCGGTTTGCTACCGAATGAAAAACTGTTTTTT; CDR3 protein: CASSPGLLPNEKLFF
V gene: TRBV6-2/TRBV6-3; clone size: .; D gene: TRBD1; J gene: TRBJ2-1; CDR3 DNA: TGTGCCAGCAGTTATGGAGGTGACAGGGGGCATGAGCAGTTCTTC; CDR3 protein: CASSYGGDRGHEQFF
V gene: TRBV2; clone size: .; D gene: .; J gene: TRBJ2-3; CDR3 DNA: TGTGCCAGCGGGTCGAGCAGGGTCGCAGATACGCAGTATTTT; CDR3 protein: CASGSSRVADTQYF
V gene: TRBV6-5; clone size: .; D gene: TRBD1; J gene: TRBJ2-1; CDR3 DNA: TGTGCCAGCAAACACGGGACAGGGGGAGAAAATGAGCAGTTCTTC; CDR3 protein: CASKHGTGGENEQFF
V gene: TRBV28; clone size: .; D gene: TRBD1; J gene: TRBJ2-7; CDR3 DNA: TGTGCCAGCAGCTTGGCCCGGGACAGGGCTGTCGAGCAGTACTTC; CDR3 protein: CASSLARDRAVEQYF
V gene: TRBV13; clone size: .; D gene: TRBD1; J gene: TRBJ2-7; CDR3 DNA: TGTGCCAGTGGGACAGCCTACGAGCAGTACTTC; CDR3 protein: CASGTAYEQYF
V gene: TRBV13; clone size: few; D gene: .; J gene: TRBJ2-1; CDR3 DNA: TGTGCCAGCAGCCCTCTAGGGGGTGGCGGGAGAACTGGGAATGAGCAGTTCTTC; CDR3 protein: CASSPLGGGGRTGNEQFF
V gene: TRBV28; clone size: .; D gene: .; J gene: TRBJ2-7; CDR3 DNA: TGTGCCAGCAGCCCGATTGCCTCCGGCGAGCAGTACTTC; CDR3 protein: CASSPIASGEQYF
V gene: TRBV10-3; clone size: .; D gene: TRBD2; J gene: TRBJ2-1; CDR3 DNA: TGTGCCATCAGTGACACGGGACTAGCGGGAGGGCCGGGTATTAATGAGCAGTTCTTC; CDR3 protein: CAISDTGLAGGPGINEQFF
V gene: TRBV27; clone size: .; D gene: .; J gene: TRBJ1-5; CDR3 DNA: TGTGCCAGCATAGAGGAAGATCAGCCCCAGCATTTT; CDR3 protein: CASIEEDQPQHF
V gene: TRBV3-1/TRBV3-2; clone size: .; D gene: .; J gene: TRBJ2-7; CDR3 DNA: TGTGCCAGCAGCCATAGTAGGGGAGGTAGGGCTTCGGGGCAGTACTTC; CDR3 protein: CASSHSRGGRASGQYF
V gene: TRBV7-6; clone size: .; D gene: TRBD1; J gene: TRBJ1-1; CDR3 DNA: TGTGCCAGCAGCTTAACAGGGGGCGTAGGCACTGAAGCTTTCTTT; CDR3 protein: CASSLTGGVGTEAFF
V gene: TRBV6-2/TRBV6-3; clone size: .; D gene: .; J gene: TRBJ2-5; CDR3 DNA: TGTGCCAGCAGTCGGGGACTCGGTTACGAAGTCTGGGGACTGGGGACCCAGTACTTC; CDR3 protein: CASSRGLGYEVWGLGTQYF
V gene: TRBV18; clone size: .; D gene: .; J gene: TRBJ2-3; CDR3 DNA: TGTGCCAGCTCACCGGCGCAGCCTGGAGGCACAGATACGCAGTATTTT; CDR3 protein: CASSPAQPGGTDTQYF
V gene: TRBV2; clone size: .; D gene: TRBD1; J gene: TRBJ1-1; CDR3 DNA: TGTGCCAGCCTGAGCGGGACAGGTATCTTGGGCACTGAAGCTTTCTTT; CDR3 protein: CASLSGTGILGTEAFF
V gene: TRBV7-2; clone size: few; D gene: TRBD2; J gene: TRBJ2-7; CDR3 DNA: TGTGCCAGCAGCTTAAGCGGGAACCACTACGAGCAGTACTTC; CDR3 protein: CASSLSGNHYEQYF
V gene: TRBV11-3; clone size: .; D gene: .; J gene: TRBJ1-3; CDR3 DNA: TGTGCCAGCAGCTTAGATTCTGGAAATGCGGCTGGAAACACCATATATTTT; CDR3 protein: CASSLDSGNAAGNTIYF
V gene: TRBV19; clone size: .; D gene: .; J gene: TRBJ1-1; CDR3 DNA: TGTGCCAGTAGTGCCCTCCAGGGGAGGAACACTGAAGCTTTCTTT; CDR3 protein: CASSALQGRNTEAFF
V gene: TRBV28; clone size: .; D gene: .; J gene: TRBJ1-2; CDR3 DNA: TGTGCCAGCAGTTTATTCGGGAACTATGGCTACACCTTC; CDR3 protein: CASSLFGNYGYTF
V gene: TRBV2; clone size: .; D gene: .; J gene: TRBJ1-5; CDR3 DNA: TGTGCCAGCAGTGAAGAACAGGGTGGCAATCAGCCCCAGCATTTT; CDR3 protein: CASSEEQGGNQPQHF
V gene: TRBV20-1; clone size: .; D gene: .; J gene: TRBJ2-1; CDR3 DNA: TGCAGTGCTAGTCTCTCTAGCTCCTACAATGAGCAGTTCTTC; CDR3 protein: CSASLSSSYNEQFF
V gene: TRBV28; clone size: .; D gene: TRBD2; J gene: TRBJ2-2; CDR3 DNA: TGTGCCAGCAGTTCCCCAACTAGCGCCGGTACCGGGGAGCTGTTTTTT; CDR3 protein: CASSSPTSAGTGELFF
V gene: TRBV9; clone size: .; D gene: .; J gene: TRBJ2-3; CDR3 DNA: TGTGCCAGCAGCTATAAACAGACGACAGATACGCAGTATTTT; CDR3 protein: CASSYKQTTDTQYF
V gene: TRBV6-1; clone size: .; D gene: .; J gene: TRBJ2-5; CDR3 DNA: TGTGTCAGCAGTATCCAGGGGTACCAAGAGACCCAGTACTTC; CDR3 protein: CVSSIQGYQETQYF
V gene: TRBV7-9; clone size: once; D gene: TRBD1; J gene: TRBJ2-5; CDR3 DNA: TGTGCCAGCAGGCAAGGGACAGGGCAGGAGACCCAGTACTTC; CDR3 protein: CASRQGTGQETQYF
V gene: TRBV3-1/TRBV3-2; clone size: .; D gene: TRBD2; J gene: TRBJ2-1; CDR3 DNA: TGTGCCAGCAGCCCATTAGCGGGAGCGTTCAATGAGCAGTTCTTC; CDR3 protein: CASSPLAGAFNEQFF
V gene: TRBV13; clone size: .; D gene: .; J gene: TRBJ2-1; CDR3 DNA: TGTGCCGGCAGCTTATGGCCTTTAGCGACGGATGAGCAGTTCTTC; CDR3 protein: CAGSLWPLATDEQFF
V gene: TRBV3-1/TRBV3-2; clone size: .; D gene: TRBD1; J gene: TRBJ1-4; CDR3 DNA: TGTGCCAGCAGCCAAAGACAGGGGGCCCCTAATGAAAAACTGTTTTTT; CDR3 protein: CASSQRQGAPNEKLFF
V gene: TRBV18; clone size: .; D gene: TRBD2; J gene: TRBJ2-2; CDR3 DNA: TGTGCCAGCACTATTTCGCCGGGACTAGCTGCGAACACCGGGGAGCTGTTTTTT; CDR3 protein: CASTISPGLAANTGELFF
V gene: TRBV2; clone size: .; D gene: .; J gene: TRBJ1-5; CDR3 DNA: TGTGCCAGCAGTTCCCAGGGTGTTGGCAATCAGCCCCAGCATTTT; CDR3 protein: CASSSQGVGNQPQHF
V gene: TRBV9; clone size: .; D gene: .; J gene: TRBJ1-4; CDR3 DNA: TGTGCCAGCAGTTCATCCGCTCAGGGAACTAATGAAAAACTGTTTTTT; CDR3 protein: CASSSSAQGTNEKLFF
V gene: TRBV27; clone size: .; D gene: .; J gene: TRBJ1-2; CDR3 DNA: TGTGCCAGCAGTTTATCGCGACAAGCTAACTATGGCTACACCTTC; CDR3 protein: CASSLSRQANYGYTF
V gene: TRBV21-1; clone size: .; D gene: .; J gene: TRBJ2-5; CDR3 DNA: TGTGCCAGCAGCAACCGGACATTTAAGCAAGAGACCCAGTACTTC; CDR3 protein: CASSNRTFKQETQYF
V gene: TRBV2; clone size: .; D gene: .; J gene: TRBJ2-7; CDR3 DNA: TGTGCCAGCAGTGATCCGACAGTCGGTAACTACGAGCAGTACTTC; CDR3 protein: CASSDPTVGNYEQYF
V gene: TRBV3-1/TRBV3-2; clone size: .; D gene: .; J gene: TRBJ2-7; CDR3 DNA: TGTGCCAGCAGCCCAGGGACAAATGAAGGGTGGCGGTACTTC; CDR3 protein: CASSPGTNEGWRYF
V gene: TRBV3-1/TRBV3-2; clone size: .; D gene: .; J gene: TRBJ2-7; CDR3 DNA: TGTGCCAGCACCCAACGGACGGGTTTCAGGGATCAAACGAGCTACGAGCAGTACTTC; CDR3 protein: CASTQRTGFRDQTSYEQYF
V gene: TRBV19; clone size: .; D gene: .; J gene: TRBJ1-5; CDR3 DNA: TGTGCCAGTAGTGGAGGGACGTCCCAGCCCCAGCATTTT; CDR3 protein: CASSGGTSQPQHF
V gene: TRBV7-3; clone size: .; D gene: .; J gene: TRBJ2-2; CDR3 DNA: TGTGCCAGCAGCTTAGAGTTTTTCGGGGAGCTGTTTTTT; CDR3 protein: CASSLEFFGELFF
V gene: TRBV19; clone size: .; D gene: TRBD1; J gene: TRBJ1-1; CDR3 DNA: TGTGCCAGTAGTCCTAGACAGGGACATGCTGAAGCTTTCTTT; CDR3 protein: CASSPRQGHAEAFF
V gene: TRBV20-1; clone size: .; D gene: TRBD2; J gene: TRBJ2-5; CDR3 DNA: TGCAGTGCTAGTGGGCTAGCGGGAGAAGTCTCCTCCCAAGAGACCCAGTACTTC; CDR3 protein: CSASGLAGEVSSQETQYF